The T cell receptor (beta chain) under discussion was sequenced for a study of blood T cell repertoires in COVID-19 (dated by TCRdb to 2019 to 2021). Concerning the study at large: Samples from collaborators originated in the United States, Italy and Spain and spanned both the acute and convalescent phases of COVID-19. The material from the prospective study consisted of cDNA or gDNA derived from T cells, B-cell-depleted T cells, or PBMCs. Where HLA class I and class II types were available, the types were taken from metadata supplied by the sample provider, not from assay-based typing. A de-identified subject ID, COVID-19 status, age in years and sex were almost always included in the sample metadata. Subjects who had been exposed to COVID-19, were actively infected with it, or had recovered from it provided the deeply sampled blood TCRbeta repertoires that made up the dataset. The repertoires were made available in a free public database intended to serve as a resource for research on the immune response to SARS-CoV-2. Samples were obtained from the ongoing ImmuneRACE study (first 160 participants) and from over 1,000 subjects provided by 6 global collaborators. Results and caveats for the whole study, not just this receptor: The quantity of clinical and demographic metadata differed by source and by participant and was supplied without curation.

Whole blood was collected in K2EDTA tubes by collaborating institutions according to the institutions' own protocols. For TCRbeta analysis, collaborators shipped samples in one of three forms: frozen whole blood, isolated PBMCs, or DNA extracted from either of those sample types. On this clone itself: Which antigen it targets is not known. Qualities for individual bases were not recorded, and no much larger clone is one base off.

Trimming takes 5 bases from V and 10 bases from J, and the germline ends sit 20 bases apart. The CDR3, from cysteine to phenylalanine, totals 14 residues. Of the read, only the CDR3 DNA is kept; its 42 bases are in frame from base 1. The germline V gene encodes CDR1 MDHEN and CDR2 SYDVKM. TCRbeta CDR3 regions were amplified from genomic DNA by means of the immunoSEQ Assay, a bias-controlled multiplex PCR. As for the authors' bioinformatics: The number of nucleated cells in each sample was estimated from the amplification of reference gene primers within the assay. To quantify the absolute abundance of each unique TCRbeta CDR3 rearrangement, sequence reads were collapsed and filtered. Productive Simpson clonality was computed per sample as the square root of Simpson's diversity index over productive rearrangements. This is the immuneACCESS table as TCRdb keeps it, with only in-frame sequences that have V and J called. A part of the clones is gone; compared with another copy, unresolved V genes explain less than half, and the rest is unexplained. V and J calls and clone size are those listed in that table; D and trimming were worked out from the DNA. The sample includes approximately 150,000 clones, with roughly 81% observed a single time. The top ten hold about 2.5% of the sample.

The sequenced material came from peripheral blood. The V gene is TRBV28 and the J gene is TRBJ1-1; no D gene is confidently identified. The sequence was obtained from a human donor with acute or convalescent COVID-19. The donor label of this sample is uncertain. The CDR3 protein is CASSLFDGKTAAFF. DNA sequence: TGTGCCAGCAGTCTGTTTGACGGGAAGACGGCAGCTTTCTTT.